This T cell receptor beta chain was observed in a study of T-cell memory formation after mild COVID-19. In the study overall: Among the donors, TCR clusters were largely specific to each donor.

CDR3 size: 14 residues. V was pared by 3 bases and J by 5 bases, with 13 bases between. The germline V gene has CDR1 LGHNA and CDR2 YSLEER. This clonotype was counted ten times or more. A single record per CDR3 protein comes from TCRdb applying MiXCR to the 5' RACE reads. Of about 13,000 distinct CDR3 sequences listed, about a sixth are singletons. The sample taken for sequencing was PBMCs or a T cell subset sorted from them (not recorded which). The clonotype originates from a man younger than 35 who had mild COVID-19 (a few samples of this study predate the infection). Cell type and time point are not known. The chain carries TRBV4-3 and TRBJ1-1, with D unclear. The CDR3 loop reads CASSHRSTDTEAFF. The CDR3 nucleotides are TGCGCCAGCAGCCATCGGAGTACTGATACTGAAGCTTTCTTT.